Each of the 6 T cell receptor beta chains below was sequenced from the same sample in a study of blood T cell repertoires in COVID-19. The protocol was immunoSEQ multiplex PCR, while the TCRdb copy is restricted to in-frame clones and leaves out a portion. The profile shows about 340,000 clones, around 83% of them singletons. Material for sequencing was peripheral blood. These receptors were taken from a man younger than 45 with active or convalescent COVID-19.

V usage is TRBV5-4 and J usage is TRBJ1-1, with D tentatively TRBD1 (5 bases). Germline V gene sequence: CDR1 SGHNT, CDR2 YYREEE (reference sequence). The CDR3 consists of 13 residues. V gave up 4 bases and J gave up 4 bases, with 11 bases separating them. CDR3 sequence reads: CASSPLGGTEAFF. DNA of the CDR3: TGTGCCAGCAGCCCCCTGGGGGGCACTGAAGCTTTCTTT.

In its sample, this clone was seen once. V and J are TRBV5-8 and TRBJ1-2; 8 bases are shared with TRBD1. Unmatched junction bases numbered 10, after V lost 4 bases and J lost 8 bases. Germline lookup yields CDR1 SGHTS and CDR2 YDEGEE. The CDR3 sequence is 14 residues long. CDR3 loop: CASSPDRVWEGYTF. Written as DNA, the CDR3 is TGTGCCAGCAGCCCGGACAGGGTGTGGGAGGGCTACACCTTC. Together with reference TRBV5-8 and TRBJ1-2, the CDR3 gives the full variable domain: EAGVTQSPTHLIKTRGQQATLRCSPISGHTSVYWYQQALGLGLQFLLWYDEGEERNRGNFPPRFSGRQFPNYSSELNVNALELEDSALYLCASSPDRVWEGYTFGSGTRLTVV.

The sample holds a few counts of this clone. CDR3 sequence: CASSSHSGRSYNEQFF. The CDR3, as DNA: TGTGCCAGCAGCTCCCATAGCGGGAGAAGTTACAATGAGCAGTTCTTC. This rearrangement joins TRBV6-6 to TRBJ2-1, with 9 positions matching TRBD2. Germline V gene sequence: CDR1 MNHNY, CDR2 SVGAGI (reference sequence). CDR3 size: 16 residues. Trimming cost V 6 bases and J 4 bases; bases outside gene matches: 10.

This clone appeared a single time. The chain carries TRBV28 and TRBJ2-7, with 7 bases matching TRBD1. CDR3 length: 14 amino acids. Germline values: CDR1 MDHEN, CDR2 SYDVKM. V lost 7 bases and J lost 2; bases outside the gene matches: 8. DNA for the CDR3: TGTGCCAGCAAGGGACAGCTATACCCCTACGAGCAGTACTTC. Amino acids: CASKGQLYPYEQYF.

The J gene is TRBJ2-3, the V gene TRBV10-3; 16 nucleotides agree with TRBD2. Germline lookup yields CDR1 ENHRY and CDR2 SYGVKD. V dropped 6 bases and J dropped 7; count of bases not matched to a gene: 7. The CDR3 runs to 16 residues. The CDR3 DNA follows: TGTGCCATCAGCTCCGGGACTAGCGGGAGGGACAATACGCAGTATTTT. It codes for CAISSGTSGRDNTQYF.

The V call is TRBV30, the J call TRBJ1-6; TRBD1 is a possible D gene (6 bases). Germline lookup yields CDR1 GTSNPN and CDR2 SVGIG (reference sequence). The CDR3 is 14 residues long. V lost 2 bases, J lost 9 bases, and 14 bases lay in between. The CDR3 region has the DNA TGTGCCTGGAGTCGTTCCAGGGGCACTTCACCCCTCCACTTT. Encoded protein: CAWSRSRGTSPLHF.